Presented here are 32 T cell receptor beta chains from one specimen sequenced in a study of cytomegalovirus exposure and HLA in healthy donors. The PCR was carried out with 60 Vbeta primers and 13 Jbeta primers. Data came from immunoSEQ multiplex PCR; TCRdb stores just in-frame clones and leaves some out. The sample yields 100,000 to 150,000 clones, around 78% seen once. Sequencing input: PBMCs. These receptors all stem from a man between 18 and 35 years old in good health and CMV-seropositive.

The chain recombines TRBV18 with TRBJ2-7, with a tentative D call TRBD2 (5 bases). This CDR3 spans 12 amino acids. Trimming took 5 bases from V and 2 from J, leaving 7 bases between them. Per the germline V gene, CDR1 is KGHSH and CDR2 is LQKENI. The CDR3: CASSNGAYEQYF. In nucleotides, the CDR3 is TGTGCCAGCTCAAACGGGGCCTACGAGCAGTACTTC.

This chain links TRBV6-1 with TRBJ1-4; TRBD1 matches at 7 bases. V was pared by 4 bases and J by 3 bases, with 8 bases of the junction left unmatched. This CDR3 is 16 amino acids long. The V gene's germline CDR1 is MNHNS and CDR2 SASEGT. The CDR3 nucleotides are TGTGCCAGCAGTGTGATAGGGGGCATTTCTAATGAAAAACTGTTTTTT. It codes for CASSVIGGISNEKLFF.

The rearrangement joins TRBV9 to TRBJ1-1; the D is unclear. CDR3 length: 16 residues. Trimming took 0 bases from V and 4 from J, leaving 16 bases between them. The V gene's germline CDR1 is SGDLS and CDR2 YYNGEE. The CDR3, as DNA: TGTGCCAGCAGCGTAGATGGGAGTCCTCCCCTCACTGAAGCTTTCTTT. This codes for CASSVDGSPPLTEAFF.

V is TRBV5-4 and J is TRBJ2-5, with 14 bases matching TRBD2. Germline CDR1 SGHNT, CDR2 YYREEE (reference sequence). The ends lost 2 bases at V and 2 bases at J; junction bases unmatched: 8. This CDR3 has 18 amino acids. Here the CDR3 reads CASSLAGTSGGRQETQYF. The DNA of the CDR3 is TGTGCCAGCAGCTTAGCCGGGACTAGCGGGGGCCGACAAGAGACCCAGTACTTC.

The rearrangement uses TRBV2 and TRBJ1-2, with D maybe TRBD1 (6 bases). Trimming removed 11 bases from V and 7 bases from J, with 17 bases in between. Germline CDR1 SNHLY, CDR2 FYNNEI. The CDR3 covers 12 residues. Here the CDR3 DNA reads TGTGCCCACAGGGAGATCATCGGTGGCTACACCTTC. This encodes CAHREIIGGYTF.

This clone was seen just once. The V call is TRBV7-2, the J call TRBJ1-1, with D possibly TRBD1 on 6 matching bases. V lost 2 bases, J lost 4 bases, and 17 bases lay in between. CDR3 length equals 16 residues. CDR1 is SGHTA, CDR2 FQGNSA, per germline. The CDR3 loop reads CASSLLGGDSSTEAFF. CDR3 nucleotide sequence: TGTGCCAGCAGCTTATTAGGGGGGGATTCGAGCACTGAAGCTTTCTTT.

This clone was seen a single time. The chain carries TRBV27 and TRBJ1-2; the D gene is possibly TRBD1 (6 bases). This CDR3 comprises 14 residues. Germline-derived CDR1 and CDR2 are MNHEY and SMNVEV (reference sequence). Trimming cost V 5 bases and J 4 bases, with 14 bases left between them. The CDR3 here is CASSPDRNIYGYTF. CDR3 nucleotide sequence: TGTGCCAGCAGTCCGGACAGAAACATCTATGGCTACACCTTC.

V usage is TRBV30 and J usage is TRBJ2-1, with 9 bases aligning to TRBD2. Germline trimming cut 3 bases from V and 10 bases from J; bases unmatched to any gene: 16. The CDR3 covers 16 residues. CDR1 is GTSNPN, CDR2 SVGIG, per germline (reference sequence). The chain's CDR3 is CAWSDGSGGGAGEQFF. The CDR3 DNA is TGTGCCTGGAGCGACGGGTCGGGCGGGGGGGCCGGGGAGCAGTTCTTC.

The chain links TRBV18 to TRBJ1-1; 8 positions match TRBD1. The V gene's germline CDR1 is KGHSH and CDR2 LQKENI. This CDR3 contains 14 residues. J was trimmed by 4 bases and V by 6 bases; bases with no gene match: 7. The CDR3: CASSPTGVGTEAFF. For the CDR3, the DNA is TGTGCCAGCTCGCCGACAGGGGTCGGCACTGAAGCTTTCTTT.

This chain links TRBV30 with TRBJ1-4; D may be TRBD1 (5 bases). Per germline, CDR1 GTSNPN and CDR2 SVGIG (reference sequence). Deletions cut 7 bases from V and 7 bases from J, with 13 bases between. The CDR3 totals 12 residues. The CDR3 region is CASQGSAEKLFF. The CDR3 bases are TGTGCCTCTCAGGGTTCCGCTGAAAAACTGTTTTTT.

V and J are TRBV18 and TRBJ2-7; D is ambiguous. Germline CDR1 is KGHSH and CDR2 is LQKENI. The CDR3 sequence is 14 residues long. Trimming shortened V by 5 bases and J by 0 bases, and 11 bases separated the two germline ends. The CDR3 DNA reads TGTGCCAGCTCAAAATCCGTTAGCTCCTACGAGCAGTACTTC. Translation: CASSKSVSSYEQYF. Based on the CDR3 plus reference TRBV18 and TRBJ2-7, the full variable domain is NAGVMQNPRHLVRRRGQEARLRCSPMKGHSHVYWYRQLPEEGLKFMVYLQKENIIDESGMPKERFSAEFPKEGPSILRIQQVVRGDSAAYFCASSKSVSSYEQYFGPGTRLTVT.

As concerns this clone: A junction end diverges from the germline sequence, so it may reflect a read error. The rearrangement uses TRBV15 and TRBJ1-5; D remains unclear. Germline values: CDR1 LNHNV, CDR2 YYDKDF (reference sequence). The CDR3 consists of 15 residues. The CDR3 bases are TGTGTCACCAGCAGAGATCGAGGGCTCAATCAGCCCCAGCATTTT. Residues: CVTSRDRGLNQPQHF. The whole variable domain, filled in from reference TRBV15 and TRBJ1-5, reads DAMVIQNPRYQVTQFGKPVTLSCSQTLNHNVMYWYQQKSSQAPKLLFHYYDKDFNNEADTPDNFQSRRPNTSFCFLDIRSPGLGDTAMYLCVTSRDRGLNQPQHFGDGTRLSIL.

The chain links TRBV9 to TRBJ2-3, with D unclear. The CDR3 totals 16 residues. Trimming left V 4 bases short and J 0 bases short, with 15 bases between. Germline CDR1 is SGDLS and CDR2 is YYNGEE. CDR3 nucleotides: TGTGCCAGCAGCCCCCCTTCTAGTGCTAGCACAGATACGCAGTATTTT. Translated, it gives CASSPPSSASTDTQYF.

V gene TRBV7-2 combines with J gene TRBJ1-1; D unresolved. V was clipped by 2 bases and J by 1 base, with 8 bases between them. The CDR3 loop spans 14 amino acids. CDR1 SGHTA and CDR2 FQGNSA come from the germline V gene. In DNA, the CDR3 is TGTGCCAGCAGCTTAACTTTCCAGAACACTGAAGCTTTCTTT. Translating it yields CASSLTFQNTEAFF.

This chain connects TRBV5-8 to TRBJ2-1; TRBD2 aligns across 7 bases. The CDR3 length is 18 residues. The V gene's germline CDR1 is SGHTS and CDR2 YDEGEE. The trim removed 1 base at V and 0 bases at J, leaving 10 bases unmatched. The CDR3 region is CASSLWGITSVSYNEQFF. The CDR3 coding sequence is TGTGCCAGCAGCTTGTGGGGGATTACTAGCGTCTCCTACAATGAGCAGTTCTTC.

V gene TRBV6-5 combines with J gene TRBJ2-7; tentatively, D is TRBD2 (6 bases). This CDR3 spans 13 amino acids. Germline V CDR1 and CDR2: MNHEY, SVGAGI. Between the trimmed V and J ends, which lost 8 bases and 3 bases, there was a span of 14 bases. The CDR3 reads CASGSGLIYEQYF. CDR3 in DNA: TGTGCCAGCGGTTCGGGACTGATCTACGAGCAGTACTTC.

The chain recombines TRBV13 with TRBJ1-1; maybe TRBD1 (6 bases). The CDR3 runs to 15 residues. Germline lookup yields CDR1 PRHDT and CDR2 FYEKMQ (reference sequence). Trimming removed 4 bases at V and 6 bases at J, with 18 bases between. The CDR3 loop is CASSSTLQGSAEAFF. In DNA form, the CDR3 reads TGTGCCAGCAGCTCAACCCTACAGGGCAGCGCTGAAGCTTTCTTT.

In its sample, this clone was seen once. The CDR3: CASREPGQGAGEQFF. The CDR3 DNA follows: TGTGCCAGCAGGGAACCGGGACAGGGGGCAGGGGAGCAGTTCTTC. This sequence joins TRBV5-4 and TRBJ2-1; 12 positions agree with TRBD1. The CDR3 spans 15 residues. Germline V CDR1 and CDR2: SGHNT, YYREEE (reference sequence). V lost 5 bases, J lost 10 bases, and 10 bases stayed unmatched.

This sequence joins TRBV4-1 and TRBJ1-6, with D maybe TRBD1 (5 bases). V was pared by 3 bases and J by 10 bases, with 16 bases between. Per germline, CDR1 MGHRA and CDR2 YSYEKL. The CDR3 totals 15 residues. The CDR3 sequence is CASSQGGGLGSPLHF. Written as DNA, the CDR3 is TGCGCCAGCAGCCAGGGGGGAGGGCTTGGATCACCCCTCCACTTT.

This chain uses TRBV19 with TRBJ2-6, with 8 bases matching TRBD2. Trimming removed 5 bases from V and 0 bases from J; junction bases left unmatched: 6. This CDR3 contains 17 residues. Germline V CDR1 and CDR2: LNHDA, SQIVND (reference sequence). The CDR3: CASSGGGGYSGANVLTF. The CDR3 bases are TGTGCCAGTAGTGGAGGCGGGGGGTACTCTGGGGCCAACGTCCTGACTTTC.

This sequence joins TRBV9 and TRBJ2-1; D remains unclear. This CDR3 spans 11 amino acids. With 4 bases removed from V and 5 bases from J, the gap between germline ends came to 4 bases. CDR1 SGDLS and CDR2 YYNGEE come from the germline V gene. CDR3 in amino acids: CASSQNNEQFF. The CDR3 coding sequence is TGTGCCAGCAGCCAGAACAATGAGCAGTTCTTC.

The chain is built from TRBV19 and TRBJ2-2; TRBD1 agrees at 7 bases. Germline CDR1 LNHDA, CDR2 SQIVND (reference sequence). The CDR3 runs to 15 residues. The junction had 7 bases not matched to a gene; V was cut back by 3 bases and J by 6 bases. The CDR3 loop reads CASSIFPGQSGELFF. CDR3 nucleotide sequence: TGTGCCAGTAGTATCTTCCCGGGACAGTCCGGGGAGCTGTTTTTT.

Comment on this clone: The junction departs from the called germline gene at one end, perhaps through a read error. The chain carries TRBV6-5 and TRBJ2-2, with D perhaps TRBD1 (6 bases). The CDR3 runs 14 residues. Germline V CDR1 and CDR2: MNHEY, SVGAGI. The CDR3 protein is CASSLGQNTGELSF. CDR3 coding DNA: TGTGCCAGCAGTCTCGGACAGAACACCGGGGAGCTGTCTTTT.

V usage is TRBV11-2 and J usage is TRBJ1-2; D unresolved. Germline-derived CDR1 and CDR2 are SGHAT and FQNNGV. The CDR3 consists of 12 residues. V lost 0 bases and J lost 7, with 6 bases in between. The DNA for the CDR3 is TGTGCCAGCAGCTTAGAAGGGAGTGGCTACACCTTC. Encoded protein: CASSLEGSGYTF. Together with reference TRBV11-2 and TRBJ1-2, the CDR3 gives the full variable domain: EAGVAQSPRYKIIEKRQSVAFWCNPISGHATLYWYQQILGQGPKLLIQFQNNGVVDDSQLPKDRFSAERLKGVDSTLKIQPAKLEDSAVYLCASSLEGSGYTFGSGTRLTVV.

The CDR3 DNA reads as TGTGCCAGTAGTTACACGGTCGGGGGAGGGACTGAAGCTTTCTTT. Residues: CASSYTVGGGTEAFF. This chain links TRBV19 with TRBJ1-1, with D tentatively TRBD1 (5 bases). Germline V gives CDR1 LNHDA, CDR2 SQIVND (reference sequence). The CDR3 spans 15 residues. The V end lost 5 bases, the J end lost 5 bases, and 18 bases lay between the germline ends.

The J gene is TRBJ2-3, the V gene TRBV5-4; 12 bases are a match to TRBD2. The CDR3 has 17 amino acids. Germline V gene lookup returns CDR1 SGHNT and CDR2 YYREEE (reference sequence). V was clipped by 0 bases and J by 8 bases; unmatched bases: 10. The CDR3 region is CASSLVSSGGVGSTQYF. CDR3 coding DNA: TGTGCCAGCAGCTTGGTGTCTAGCGGGGGGGTTGGGAGTACGCAGTATTTT.

In this sample, this clone turned up a few times. The chain links TRBV27 to TRBJ2-6; the match to TRBD1 covers 7 bases. The germline V gene encodes CDR1 MNHEY and CDR2 SMNVEV (reference sequence). With 4 bases clipped from V and 0 bases from J, the junction kept 6 bases outside the gene matches. There are 17 residues in the CDR3. The CDR3 DNA reads as TGTGCCAGCAGTTCCGGGACAGATCCCTCTGGGGCCAACGTCCTGACTTTC. Protein product: CASSSGTDPSGANVLTF. Filled out from reference TRBV27 and TRBJ2-6, the complete variable domain reads EAQVTQNPRYLITVTGKKLTVTCSQNMNHEYMSWYRQDPGLGLRQIYYSMNVEVTDKGDVPEGYKVSRKEKRNFPLILESPSPNQTSLYFCASSSGTDPSGANVLTFGAGSRLTVL.

The chain uses TRBV19 and TRBJ1-1; the match to TRBD1 covers 7 bases. The germline gives CDR1 LNHDA, CDR2 SQIVND (reference sequence). V lost 5 bases, J lost 8 bases, and 14 bases stayed unmatched. This CDR3 contains 15 residues. CDR3 bases: TGTGCCAGTAGTTTAGGTCAGGGGGTCCCAGGAGAAGCTTTCTTT. It specifies CASSLGQGVPGEAFF.

This rearrangement joins TRBV18 to TRBJ1-2; D may be TRBD1 (5 bases). The CDR3 totals 15 residues. Trimming stripped 2 bases from V and 5 bases from J, with 15 bases between. Germline V lookup: CDR1 KGHSH, CDR2 LQKENI. In DNA, the CDR3 is TGTGCCAGCTCACCAAATACTCAGGGTCGGTATGGCTACACCTTC. It is translated as CASSPNTQGRYGYTF.

The chain couples TRBV4-1 to TRBJ2-5, with D perhaps TRBD1 (5 bases). Germline CDR1 and CDR2: MGHRA and YSYEKL. This CDR3 comprises 15 residues. V dropped 3 bases and J dropped 4 bases, with 15 bases sitting between them. CDR3 nucleotide sequence: TGCGCCAGCAGCCATGGACAAACAGGCGGAGAGACCCAGTACTTC. It translates to CASSHGQTGGETQYF.

The DNA of the CDR3 is TGTGCCGGGGGGGGAAGACCGAACACTGAAGCTTTCTTT. This translates into CAGGGRPNTEAFF. The chain links TRBV6-1 to TRBJ1-1; D is possibly TRBD1 (5 bases). The CDR3 is 13 residues long. The ends were cut back, 11 bases at V and 1 base at J, with 14 bases in the middle. The V gene's germline CDR1 is MNHNS and CDR2 SASEGT.

The chain links TRBV11-2 to TRBJ1-1; weak D call: TRBD1 (5 bases). The germline V and J ends were trimmed by 5 bases and 5 bases, with 15 bases remaining between them. CDR3 length: 14 residues. Germline values: CDR1 SGHAT, CDR2 FQNNGV. Written as DNA, the CDR3 is TGTGCCAGCAGCATCTACGGCGGGGGGACTGAAGCTTTCTTT. Its translation: CASSIYGGGTEAFF.